A single sample gave rise to the 17 T cell receptor beta chains below, sequenced in a study of CD8+ T cells in alopecia areata. Sequencing relied on a cDNA template that was reverse transcribed from extracted RNA. Profiled with immunoSEQ multiplex PCR; TCRdb holds only in-frame clones, not every one. The sample shows more than 11,000 clones, 58% of them seen only once. CD4+ cells from several patients were sorted into CD25+CD127- cells. The sample comprised CD4+ Tregs sorted from blood. These receptors were obtained from a human donor with alopecia areata.

The CDR3 reads CASSLQRGTDTQYF. The DNA of the CDR3 is TGTGCCAGCAGTTTGCAGCGGGGCACAGATACGCAGTATTTT. V gene TRBV28 combines with J gene TRBJ2-3; D possibly corresponds to TRBD2 (6 bases). The germline V gene encodes CDR1 MDHEN and CDR2 SYDVKM. The V end lost 3 bases, the J end lost 1 base, and 8 bases lay between the germline ends. The CDR3 totals 14 residues.

J is TRBJ2-1 and V is TRBV5-1; 9 bases align to TRBD2. Per the germline V gene, CDR1 is SGHRS and CDR2 is YFSETQ. There are 16 residues in the CDR3. After removal of 4 bases from V and 7 bases from J, the junction contained 12 bases not matched to a gene. CDR3 nucleotide sequence: TGCGCCAGCAGCCCGCTTAGCGGGAGTCTCTGGAATGAGCAGTTCTTC. Residues: CASSPLSGSLWNEQFF. Using reference TRBV5-1 and TRBJ2-1 for the parts outside the CDR3, the full variable domain is KAGVTQTPRYLIKTRGQQVTLSCSPISGHRSVSWYQQTPGQGLQFLFEYFSETQRNKGNFPGRFSGRQFSNSRSEMNVSTLELGDSALYLCASSPLSGSLWNEQFFGPGTRLTVL.

The genes are TRBV5-6 and TRBJ2-7; the match to TRBD1 covers 9 bases. V lost 0 bases to trimming and J lost 2 bases; unmatched junction nucleotides: 3. CDR3 length equals 15 residues. Germline CDR1 and CDR2: SGHDT and YYEEEE. The chain's CDR3 is CASSLAGQGTYEQYF. As DNA, the CDR3 is TGTGCCAGCAGCTTGGCCGGACAGGGGACCTACGAGCAGTACTTC.

This chain links TRBV4-1 with TRBJ1-6, with a tentative D call TRBD1 (6 bases). This CDR3 spans 14 amino acids. CDR1 MGHRA and CDR2 YSYEKL come from the germline V gene. The V end was cut by 4 bases, the J end by 9 bases, with 13 bases between. The CDR3 region is CASSLDSNTSPLHF. CDR3 nucleotides: TGCGCCAGCAGCCTGGACAGCAATACTTCACCCCTCCACTTT.

CDR3 protein: CASRGPNYGYTF. CDR3 nucleotides: TGTGCCAGCAGGGGTCCTAACTATGGCTACACCTTC. The V gene is TRBV2, the J gene TRBJ1-2; D gene uncertain. V lost 6 bases and J 0 bases, leaving 5 bases between the germline ends. The CDR3 runs to 12 residues. Per the germline V gene, CDR1 is SNHLY and CDR2 is FYNNEI. The full variable domain, with the rest looked up from reference TRBV2 and TRBJ1-2, is EPEVTQTPSHQVTQMGQEVILRCVPISNHLYFYWYRQILGQKVEFLVSFYNNEISEKSEIFDDQFSVERPDGSNFTLKIRSTKLEDSAMYFCASRGPNYGYTFGSGTRLTVV.

The chain has TRBV6-1 and TRBJ2-1; D is ambiguous. Trimming removed 0 bases at V and 0 bases at J, with 3 bases between. The CDR3 is made up of 14 amino acids. Per germline, CDR1 MNHNS and CDR2 SASEGT. This chain's CDR3 is CASSEARSYNEQFF. The CDR3, as DNA: TGTGCCAGCAGTGAAGCGCGCTCCTACAATGAGCAGTTCTTC.

This rearrangement joins TRBV7-6 to TRBJ2-5; D uncertain. Germline assignment: CDR1 SGHVS and CDR2 FNYEAQ. V lost 5 bases and J 5 bases, leaving 9 bases between the germline ends. The CDR3 consists of 12 residues. Written as DNA, the CDR3 is TGTGCCAGCAGCCCCCTCGGGGAGACCCAGTACTTC. Its translation: CASSPLGETQYF.

The rearrangement uses TRBV29-1 and TRBJ2-2; D possibly corresponds to TRBD2 (6 bases). V gave up 5 bases and J gave up 4 bases, with 14 bases separating them. Per the germline V gene, CDR1 is SQVTM and CDR2 is ANQGSEA. The CDR3 extends over 14 amino acids. The chain's CDR3 is CSVLLAVSTGELFF. In DNA form, the CDR3 reads TGCAGCGTTTTACTAGCAGTATCCACCGGGGAGCTGTTTTTT.

This clone was recorded a few times. The chain recombines TRBV29-1 with TRBJ2-5, with 7 bases matching TRBD2. The length of the CDR3 is 13 residues. V shed 4 bases and J 2 bases; nucleotides not matched to a gene: 4. The germline gives CDR1 SQVTM, CDR2 ANQGSEA. The CDR3 coding sequence is TGCAGCGTTGCCTTGCGGGGGCAAGAGACCCAGTACTTC. This codes for CSVALRGQETQYF.

The V and J genes are TRBV18 and TRBJ2-2, with 13 bases fitting TRBD2. Trimming at V came to 0 bases and at J to 6 bases, leaving 13 bases not matched to a gene. In germline, CDR1 is KGHSH, CDR2 LQKENI. There are 20 residues in the CDR3. CDR3 sequence (DNA): TGTGCCAGCTCACCACCGGGACTAGCGGGAAATCGGTCGGGTCCCGGGGAGCTGTTTTTT. This gives the protein CASSPPGLAGNRSGPGELFF. The full variable domain, its missing parts supplied by reference TRBV18 and TRBJ2-2, is NAGVMQNPRHLVRRRGQEARLRCSPMKGHSHVYWYRQLPEEGLKFMVYLQKENIIDESGMPKERFSAEFPKEGPSILRIQQVVRGDSAAYFCASSPPGLAGNRSGPGELFFGEGSRLTVL.

The genes are TRBV6-5 and TRBJ1-2, with 12 bases lining up with TRBD1. Trimming at V came to 4 bases and at J to 8 bases, leaving 5 bases not matched to a gene. The length of the CDR3 is 14 residues. Germline V lookup: CDR1 MNHEY, CDR2 SVGAGI. The chain's CDR3 is CASSWGQGAAGYTF. CDR3 nucleotide sequence: TGTGCCAGCAGTTGGGGACAGGGGGCAGCGGGCTACACCTTC.

The rearrangement uses TRBV6-1 and TRBJ1-5; D gene unclear. CDR3 length: 11 residues. Per the germline V gene, CDR1 is MNHNS and CDR2 is SASEGT. Trimming removed 6 bases at V and 6 bases at J, with 6 bases between. The chain's CDR3 is CASSSGQPQHF. As DNA, the CDR3 is TGTGCCAGCAGCTCCGGTCAGCCCCAGCATTTT.

This clone showed up just a few times. The chain combines TRBV7-8 with TRBJ2-1, with 10 bases matching TRBD2. With V trimmed by 0 bases and J by 4 bases, 12 bases remained unmatched. Germline CDR1 reads SGHVS; CDR2 reads FQNEAQ. The CDR3 runs to 19 residues. CDR3 sequence reads: CASSLAPSGSRYGYNEQFF. CDR3 in DNA: TGTGCCAGCAGCTTAGCGCCTAGCGGGAGTAGGTATGGTTACAATGAGCAGTTCTTC.

Relative to its sample, this clone is medium-sized (0.01 to 0.1%). The chain recombines TRBV7-3 with TRBJ1-1, with 10 bases identical to TRBD1. Germline assignment: CDR1 SGHTA and CDR2 FQGTGA. The V gene end was trimmed by 2 bases and the J gene end by 2 bases; junction bases not matched to a gene: 5. This CDR3 has 16 amino acids. Here the CDR3 reads CASSLQWTGGNTEAFF. The CDR3 nucleotides are TGTGCCAGCAGCTTACAGTGGACAGGGGGTAACACTGAAGCTTTCTTT.

This clone turned up a few times. The chain has TRBV28 and TRBJ2-1; 11 positions agree with TRBD2. Germline lookup yields CDR1 MDHEN and CDR2 SYDVKM. The junction had 0 bases not matched to a gene; V was cut back by 6 bases and J by 5 bases. The CDR3 has 13 residues. This CDR3 is CASRTSGNNEQFF. The CDR3 DNA sequence: TGTGCCAGCAGGACTAGCGGGAACAATGAGCAGTTCTTC.

This clone was observed a few times. This chain links TRBV6-1 with TRBJ2-5; tentatively, D is TRBD2 (6 bases). This CDR3 comprises 16 residues. In germline, CDR1 is MNHNS, CDR2 SASEGT. The V gene lost 0 bases and the J gene lost 10 bases, with 21 bases spanning the gap. Here the CDR3 reads CASSEALPGTSDRQYF. For the CDR3, the DNA is TGTGCCAGCAGTGAAGCGTTGCCCGGGACTTCAGACCGCCAGTACTTC.

The chain carries TRBV29-1 and TRBJ2-1; 7 bases align to TRBD1. This CDR3 comprises 12 residues. The germline CDR1 and CDR2 sequences are SQVTM and ANQGSEA. V trimming: 6 bases; J trimming: 7 bases; junction bases outside the gene matches: 6. Here the CDR3 reads CSVNRGANEQFF. The CDR3 DNA reads as TGCAGCGTAAACAGGGGTGCGAATGAGCAGTTCTTC.